The entry that follows covers one TCR beta chain sequence. This clonotype was detected many times. Its antigen is currently not known. There are no base qualities to consult, and no much larger clone falls within one base. The TCR beta CDR3 regions were amplified from the RNA transcripts. The first round of RT-PCR for the TCR CDR3 was performed with the HTBI primer set and the Qiagen OneStep RT-PCR kit. A second multiplex PCR round built the libraries, followed by size selection and purification. Libraries were sequenced paired-end with 100 bp reads on an Illumina HiSeq2000. The authors' pipeline ran thus. SOAPnuke was used to process the raw data, throwing out any read that contained adapters or uncalled bases, had a mean Phred below 15, or lacked an exact constant-primer or identifier match. High-quality paired reads were merged using COPE v1.2.5, and each unique nucleotide sequence was defined as a clonotype. MiTCR v1.1 was used to align the clonotypes against IMGT TRBV, TRBD and TRBJ reference segments. Analysis was restricted to V-J combinations with a frequency above 0.0001, which covered approximately 99% of repertoires. The TCS score was defined as F50 (clonal expansion) divided by E x V (chaos), with BLOSUM62-based TCRdist calculated between CDR3 peptides within each V-J. Welch's t-statistics and random forest reduced several hundred V-J features to roughly 13, which were used in a naive Bayes classifier (R e1071). TCRdb reprocessing: public reads trimmed at Q25 with fastp, clones called with MiXCR, in-frame beta chains kept. Here each entry gathers all rows of one CDR3 protein and keeps the most common genes and DNA. TCRdb's processing, not the study's, gives the V and J calls here. This sample has around 600,000 distinct CDR3 sequences in its table, and approximately 14% of those were observed once. Of the sample, over 6% falls within the top ten clones.

Ophthalmopathy patients had moderately to severely active disease, Clinical Activity Score of at least 3, NOSPECS grade of at least 4, and duration under 3 months. The study excluded patients with uncontrolled infections, other autoimmune diseases, pregnancy or lactation. Diagnoses relied on clinical symptoms, serum thyroxine and TRAb, thyroid ultrasound and orbital computed tomography. Ficoll-Paque density gradient centrifugation was used to isolate PBMCs from around 10 ml of fresh peripheral blood. Trizol reagent was used to extract total RNA, and RNA quality was then checked on an Agilent 2100 Bioanalyzer. The record originates from a study of T cells in Graves' hyperthyroidism and ophthalmopathy (dated by TCRdb to between 2018 and 2021). Notes on the research overall: Peripheral blood samples were taken at initial diagnosis, before any treatment was given. Once sampling was done, hyperthyroidism patients were given methimazole at a starting dose of 30 mg daily, whereas ophthalmopathy patients were given high-dose intravenous methylprednisolone. Thyroid tissue and blood T-cell repertoires from about 6 Graves' hyperthyroidism patients were also compared in the study. The paper describes TCR Vbeta CDR3 sequencing of roughly 130 peripheral blood samples, made up of approximately 40 ophthalmopathy patients, approximately 73 hyperthyroidism patients and about 17 progressor patients. Prospective prediction of ophthalmopathy was tested in an independent validation cohort of some 20 hyperthyroidism patients and some 17 patients who later progressed to ophthalmopathy. The roughly 90 discovery patients were divided at random into training and test sets in a 7:3 ratio. A discovery cohort of about 96 patients, about 43 with Graves' ophthalmopathy and more than 55 with stable Graves' hyperthyroidism, was used to find distinguishing TCR V-J signatures.

The germline V gene (reference sequence) sets CDR1 to LGHDT and CDR2 to YNNKEL. The cysteine opens and the phenylalanine closes a CDR3 of 19 amino acids. Only the CDR3 DNA stays, 57 bases, in frame from base 1. The germline V and J ends show losses of 1 base and 3 bases respectively, and no gene match explains 8 bases of the junction. Summary of the overall study and its limitations: In validation, progression to ophthalmopathy was predicted by the model with 70.59% sensitivity and 72.22% specificity, a median of about 6 months before onset. No statistical method was used to fix the sample size in advance, and group allocation was not hidden from the investigators. A 13 V-J signature model separated ophthalmopathy from stable hyperthyroidism, with approximately 87% sensitivity and approximately 81% specificity in cross-validation and 80%/75% in testing. Blood samples also contained most of the expanded thyroid clonotypes (frequency above 0.001), which suggests that blood repertoires may reflect thyroid immune responses.

The specimen was blood. Rearrangement joined TRBV3-1 to TRBJ2-1; the central 14 bases match TRBD2. The clonotype originates from a woman between 18 and 29 years old with Graves' ophthalmopathy. This receptor has the CDR3 CASSQGPGLAGVNYNEQFF. In nucleotides, the sequence is TGTGCCAGCAGCCAAGGTCCGGGACTAGCGGGAGTAAACTACAATGAGCAGTTCTTC.